Here is one TCR beta chain with its context. What it binds is not known. Germline-derived CDR1 and CDR2 are MNHEY and SVGAGI. The length of the CDR3 is 15 residues. V was shortened by 2 bases and J by 1 base, with 11 bases between the two germline ends. The data are from a study of cytomegalovirus exposure and HLA in healthy donors. Findings of the study overall: A few CMV-associated chains were confirmed in vitro to be specific for CMV antigens.

Assay used: immunoSEQ multiplex PCR; TCRdb lists only in-frame clones, some missing. The table has more than 55,000 clones, around 92% seen once; the top ten hold roughly 1.2%. Material for sequencing was PBMCs. The genes are TRBV6-5 and TRBJ1-2; the D gene is possibly TRBD1 (5 bases). The source is a woman aged 18-30 years in good health and CMV-seronegative. CDR3 amino acids: CASSYAAGLNYGYTF. CDR3 nucleotide sequence: TGTGCCAGCAGTTACGCGGCAGGGCTTAACTATGGCTACACCTTC.